These 27 T cell receptor beta chains share one sample of origin, sequenced in a study of T cell repertoires in cytomegalovirus infection. Their specific antigens are unknown. One entry per CDR3 protein results from TCRdb running MiXCR on the reads. In the table there are around 360,000 distinct CDR3 sequences, roughly 34% of which are singletons. The material sequenced was cultured PBMCs, taken from culture after CMV antigen stimulation. These TCRs come from a human donor in good health (CMV status not recorded). Some clones in this sample may be carry-over from other donors' samples.

This chain links TRBV19 with TRBJ1-2; 9 bases agree with TRBD1. Germline V gene data show CDR1 as LNHDA and CDR2 as SQIVND (reference sequence). The CDR3 has 14 residues. Trimming cost V 5 bases and J 5 bases; bases outside gene matches: 6. Here the CDR3 reads CASSVPGTGYGYTF. The CDR3 DNA sequence: TGTGCCAGTAGTGTTCCCGGGACAGGGTATGGCTACACCTTC.

The chain is built from TRBV19 and TRBJ1-4; 10 bases are a match to TRBD1. The CDR3 sequence is 14 residues long. Trimming removed 7 bases from V and 6 bases from J; junction bases left unmatched: 5. Germline assignment: CDR1 LNHDA and CDR2 SQIVND (reference sequence). DNA for the CDR3: TGTGCCAGTAATAACGACAGGGGGCATGAAAAACTGTTTTTT. It codes for CASNNDRGHEKLFF. The variable domain in full, with the rest retrieved from reference TRBV19 and TRBJ1-4, is DGGITQSPKYLFRKEGQNVTLSCEQNLNHDAMYWYRQDPGQGLRLIYYSQIVNDFQKGDIAEGYSVSREKKESFPLTVTSAQKNPTAFYLCASNNDRGHEKLFFGSGTQLSVL.

The chain carries TRBV6-5 and TRBJ1-2, with unresolved D. Trimming pared 2 bases from V and 8 bases from J, leaving 15 bases between. CDR3 length: 14 amino acids. The germline V gene encodes CDR1 MNHEY and CDR2 SVGAGI. This CDR3 is CASSYRGRPTGYTF. DNA of the CDR3: TGTGCCAGCAGTTACAGAGGCAGACCCACGGGCTACACCTTC.

In this sample, this clonotype turned up a few times. In nucleotides, the CDR3 is TGTGCCAGCACCATAAATGGGCTGGGCTCCTACGAGCAGTACGTC. Amino acids: CASTINGLGSYEQYV. The V call is TRBV6-2 or TRBV6-3, the J call TRBJ2-7; D gene uncertain. The length of the CDR3 is 15 residues. The germline V gene has CDR1 MNHEY and CDR2 SVGEGT. Trimming pared 7 bases from V and 0 bases from J, leaving 16 bases between.

V and J are TRBV20-1 and TRBJ2-5; perhaps D is TRBD1 or TRBD2 (5 bases each). Germline CDR1 reads DFQATT; CDR2 reads SNEGSKA (reference sequence). V was shortened by 3 bases and J by 1 base, with 18 bases between the two germline ends. CDR3 length: 16 amino acids. The CDR3 DNA follows: TGCAGTGCTAGTGGGAGAGGGACGCCAAGCCAAGAGACCCAGTACTTC. Its protein product is CSASGRGTPSQETQYF.

The chain employs TRBV5-4 and TRBJ2-7, with no clear D. Germline-derived CDR1 and CDR2 are SGHNT and YYREEE (reference sequence). Trimming shortened V by 0 bases and J by 3 bases, and 13 bases separated the two germline ends. The CDR3 runs to 15 residues. CDR3 residues: CASSLGSARDYEQYF. Written as DNA, the CDR3 is TGTGCCAGCAGCTTGGGATCTGCAAGGGACTACGAGCAGTACTTC.

The CDR3 nucleotides read TGTGCCAGCAGGCGGAATCGTGAAAAACTGTTTTTT. Its translation is CASRRNREKLFF. The V gene is TRBV12-3 or TRBV12-4, the J gene TRBJ1-4; D unclear. The V end was cut by 6 bases, the J end by 7 bases, with 9 bases between. The CDR3 is 12 residues long.

Many counts were recorded for this clonotype. This chain links TRBV4-1 with TRBJ2-3, with D possibly TRBD2 on 7 matching bases. Trimming left V 1 base short and J 4 bases short, with 12 bases between. Germline assignment: CDR1 MGHRA and CDR2 YSYEKL. The CDR3 is made up of 15 amino acids. As DNA, the CDR3 is TGCGCCAGCAGCCAAGGGGGGGGCAGGCCAGATACGCAGTATTTT. It encodes CASSQGGGRPDTQYF.

This clonotype appeared many times. The CDR3 nucleotides read TGTGCCAGCAGCTTAGGGTTGGGGCAAGAGCAGTTCTTC. As protein: CASSLGLGQEQFF. V and J are TRBV7-2 and TRBJ2-1; the D gene is possibly TRBD1 (5 bases). The V end was cut by 1 base, the J end by 10 bases, with 11 bases between. Germline-derived CDR1 and CDR2 are SGHTA and FQGNSA. The CDR3 extends over 13 amino acids.

This clonotype has only a few counts. The rearrangement joins TRBV6-2 or TRBV6-3 to TRBJ2-3; no definite D call. Germline V CDR1 and CDR2: MNHEY, SVGEGT. Trimming left V 2 bases short and J 5 bases short, with 17 bases between. This CDR3 has 16 amino acids. CDR3 protein: CASSYALTPVGDTQYF. CDR3 sequence (DNA): TGTGCCAGCAGTTACGCTCTGACACCGGTCGGAGATACGCAGTATTTT.

This chain joins TRBV11-2 and TRBJ1-6, with D perhaps TRBD1 (6 bases). Germline loops: CDR1 SGHAT, CDR2 FQNNGV. This CDR3 spans 16 amino acids. Trimming took 5 bases from V and 15 from J, leaving 26 bases between them. The CDR3 is CASSPKARTRGPLLHF. As DNA, the CDR3 is TGTGCCAGCAGCCCTAAGGCGAGGACACGGGGGCCTCTCCTCCACTTT.

This clonotype came up many times. The V gene is TRBV7-2, the J gene TRBJ1-2; TRBD1 aligns across 9 bases. CDR1 is SGHTA, CDR2 FQGNSA, per germline. J was trimmed by 1 base and V by 5 bases; bases with no gene match: 5. This CDR3 spans 15 amino acids. The CDR3 protein is CASSPGQGDNYGYTF. CDR3 nucleotide sequence: TGTGCCAGCAGCCCGGGACAGGGAGATAACTATGGCTACACCTTC.

This clonotype was counted a few times. The chain couples TRBV2 to TRBJ2-7, with 11 nucleotides matching TRBD2. Trimming at V came to 5 bases and at J to 2 bases, leaving 11 bases not matched to a gene. CDR3 size: 17 residues. Germline V gene lookup returns CDR1 SNHLY and CDR2 FYNNEI. The chain's CDR3 is CASSTGTSGPTTYEQYF. The CDR3 DNA reads as TGTGCCAGCAGTACCGGGACTAGCGGACCTACAACCTACGAGCAGTACTTC.

This clonotype came up a few times. The V and J genes are TRBV15 and TRBJ2-3, with D uncertain. Trimming cost V 0 bases and J 6 bases, with 13 bases left between them. This CDR3 has 15 residues. Germline V gives CDR1 LNHNV, CDR2 YYDKDF (reference sequence). The CDR3, as DNA: TGTGCCACCAGCAGAGATGGGCCAAGAGTGGATACGCAGTATTTT. Translating gives CATSRDGPRVDTQYF. The full variable domain, in which reference TRBV15 and TRBJ2-3 provide the parts outside the CDR3, is DAMVIQNPRYQVTQFGKPVTLSCSQTLNHNVMYWYQQKSSQAPKLLFHYYDKDFNNEADTPDNFQSRRPNTSFCFLDIRSPGLGDTAMYLCATSRDGPRVDTQYFGPGTRLTVL.

This clonotype appeared many times. The chain recombines TRBV7-2 with TRBJ1-2, with D unresolved. Looked up from germline, CDR1 is SGHTA and CDR2 is FQGNSA. Trimming cost V 0 bases and J 8 bases, with 16 bases left between them. This CDR3 region has 15 residues. The chain's CDR3 is CASSLANRGKGGYTF. In DNA form, the CDR3 reads TGTGCCAGCAGCTTAGCGAACCGGGGAAAAGGAGGCTACACCTTC.

This clonotype was seen only a few times. The chain uses TRBV25-1 and TRBJ2-1, with 14 bases identical to TRBD2. Looked up from germline, CDR1 is MGHDK and CDR2 is SYGVNS. V lost 4 bases to trimming and J lost 7 bases; unmatched junction nucleotides: 9. The CDR3 length is 17 residues. The CDR3 DNA reads as TGTGCCAGCAGTGTATACGGGACTAGCGGGAGTTGGAATGAGCAGTTCTTC. It is translated as CASSVYGTSGSWNEQFF. Complete variable domain (other parts from reference TRBV25-1 and TRBJ2-1): EADIYQTPRYLVIGTGKKITLECSQTMGHDKMYWYQQDPGMELHLIHYSYGVNSTEKGDLSSESTVSRIRTEHFPLTLESARPSHTSQYLCASSVYGTSGSWNEQFFGPGTRLTVL.

The chain recombines TRBV7-2 with TRBJ1-5; D uncertain. CDR1 is SGHTA, CDR2 FQGNSA, per germline. V shed 4 bases and J shed 6 bases, with 10 bases lying between them. The CDR3 has 13 residues. The CDR3 is CASSYSLVQPQHF. The CDR3 bases are TGTGCCAGCAGCTACTCCCTGGTTCAGCCCCAGCATTTT.

This clonotype was picked up a small number of times. The chain employs TRBV11-3 and TRBJ1-1, with D unclear. Germline V gene lookup returns CDR1 SGHNT and CDR2 YENEEA. V lost 5 bases to trimming and J lost 5 bases, with 18 bases between them. The CDR3 covers 15 residues. The CDR3 region has the DNA TGTGCCAGCAGCCAATTTCGGGTAAAGTCGACTGAAGCTTTCTTT. This gives the protein CASSQFRVKSTEAFF.

The V and J genes are TRBV7-3 and TRBJ2-3; TRBD2 matches at 9 bases. This CDR3 region has 19 residues. V lost 1 base to trimming and J lost 0 bases; unmatched junction nucleotides: 11. Germline V CDR1 and CDR2: SGHTA, FQGTGA. The CDR3 coding sequence is TGTGCCAGCAGCTTAAGCTCAACCCTAGCGGGATTTAGCACAGATACGCAGTATTTT. It yields the protein CASSLSSTLAGFSTDTQYF.

This clonotype was detected a few times. Here the CDR3 DNA reads TGTGCCAGCAGTTTAGGAGGTAACCTCAATGAGCAGTTCTTC. It specifies CASSLGGNLNEQFF. V gene TRBV12-3 or TRBV12-4 combines with J gene TRBJ2-1; D is uncertain. Trimming took off 1 base at V and 6 bases at J, with 10 bases between the two ends. The CDR3 runs to 14 residues.

This clonotype has a handful of counts. The chain has TRBV12-3 or TRBV12-4 and TRBJ2-5; 16 nucleotides line up with TRBD2. The length of the CDR3 is 18 residues. V lost 6 bases to trimming and J lost 4 bases; unmatched junction nucleotides: 11. The CDR3 sequence: CASRSSGTSGRGRETQYF. CDR3 nucleotides: TGTGCCAGCAGGTCCTCCGGGACTAGCGGGAGGGGCCGAGAGACCCAGTACTTC.

Worth noting for this clonotype: A much larger clone is a single base away; this may be a read error. This chain links TRBV27 with TRBJ1-5; a possible D gene is TRBD1 (6 bases). V lost 6 bases to trimming and J lost 1 base, with 10 bases between them. Per the germline V gene, CDR1 is MNHEY and CDR2 is SMNVEV (reference sequence). This CDR3 has 14 residues. This chain's CDR3 is CASSSDRSNQPQHF. The DNA of the CDR3 is TGTGCCAGCAGCTCGGACAGAAGCAATCAGCCCCAGCATTTT.

This clonotype was seen once. This chain links TRBV18 with TRBJ2-7; D not certain. The CDR3 has 14 amino acids. Germline CDR1 and CDR2: KGHSH and LQKENI. The V end was cut by 6 bases, the J end by 6 bases, with 18 bases between. CDR3 in amino acids: CASSPRDGASEQYF. In DNA, the CDR3 is TGTGCCAGCTCCCCTCGAGACGGAGCCTCCGAGCAGTACTTC. The full variable domain, its missing parts supplied by reference TRBV18 and TRBJ2-7, is NAGVMQNPRHLVRRRGQEARLRCSPMKGHSHVYWYRQLPEEGLKFMVYLQKENIIDESGMPKERFSAEFPKEGPSILRIQQVVRGDSAAYFCASSPRDGASEQYFGPGTRLTVT.

This clonotype was seen more than once but under ten times. The chain recombines TRBV6-2 or TRBV6-3 with TRBJ2-2; 14 nucleotides line up with TRBD2. This CDR3 region has 18 residues. CDR1 is MNHEY, CDR2 SVGEGT, per germline. The V gene end was trimmed by 7 bases and the J gene end by 0 bases; junction bases not matched to a gene: 7. CDR3 in DNA: TGTGCCAGCACCACCAGGACTAGCGGGAGGACGAACACCGGGGAGCTGTTTTTT. Translating gives CASTTRTSGRTNTGELFF.

The chain couples TRBV25-1 to TRBJ2-3, with 10 bases matching TRBD2. Looked up from germline, CDR1 is MGHDK and CDR2 is SYGVNS. The CDR3 totals 17 residues. Trimming took 2 bases from V and 4 from J; bases not matched to a gene: 9. The CDR3 spells CASSEEASGSAADTQYF. The CDR3 DNA sequence: TGTGCCAGCAGTGAAGAGGCTAGCGGGAGCGCGGCAGATACGCAGTATTTT.

The rearrangement links TRBV7-4 to TRBJ1-6, with 7 nucleotides matching TRBD1. The CDR3 extends over 15 amino acids. The trim removed 5 bases at V and 1 base at J, leaving 2 bases unmatched. CDR1 is SGHVT, CDR2 SQSDAQ, per germline. The CDR3 protein is CASSLQGSYNSPLHF. CDR3 sequence (DNA): TGTGCCAGCAGCCTACAGGGGTCCTATAATTCACCCCTCCACTTT.

The rearrangement uses TRBV9 and TRBJ2-7; TRBD2 aligns across 12 bases. Germline values: CDR1 SGDLS, CDR2 YYNGEE. The CDR3 covers 16 residues. V shed 0 bases and J 3 bases; nucleotides not matched to a gene: 4. CDR3 in amino acids: CASSVGLAGAYYEQYF. The CDR3 nucleotides read TGTGCCAGCAGCGTAGGACTAGCGGGGGCGTACTACGAGCAGTACTTC.